The 16 T cell receptor beta chains given below trace back to one sample, sequenced in a study of CXCR3-negative and CXCR3-positive naive CD8 T cells. 5' RACE with UMI labels generated the TRB cDNA libraries. Following a re-call of the 5' RACE reads, TCRdb has one entry per CDR3 protein and lacks DNA. Across roughly 90,000 distinct CDR3 sequences, the top ten clones capture over 1.5% of the sample. Sequencing input: naive CXCR3- CD8+ T cells from blood. Subset defined: CD45RO-CCR7+CD27+CD95- naive CD8+ T cells lacking CXCR3 (TNR3-). These TCRs come from a human donor in good health. Some clones in this sample may be carry-over from other donors' samples.

The V call is TRBV14, the J call TRBJ1-1; TCRdb lists TRBD1, though no DNA is available to test this call. The CDR3 is 15 residues long. Germline lookup yields CDR1 SGHDN and CDR2 FVKESK. CDR3: CASSQVVGQRNEAFF.

The chain is built from TRBV7-9 and TRBJ2-7; TCRdb selects TRBD1, and the lack of DNA leaves this call unchecked. The germline V gene has CDR1 SEHNR and CDR2 FQNEAQ (reference sequence). The CDR3 totals 16 residues. The CDR3 here is CASSLGGPLIAYEQYF.

CDR3 amino acids: CASSIGTGNGQPQHF. The V and J genes are TRBV19 and TRBJ1-5; TCRdb's D call of TRBD1 is untestable without DNA. Germline V gene sequence: CDR1 LNHDA, CDR2 SQIVND (reference sequence). The CDR3 contains 15 residues.

The V and J genes are TRBV6-5 and TRBJ1-1; without DNA, the TCRdb call of TRBD1 cannot be checked. The germline CDR1 and CDR2 sequences are MNHEY and SVGAGI. The CDR3 is 15 residues long. The CDR3 protein is CASSHLGRGGTEAFF.

The rearrangement uses TRBV29-1 and TRBJ2-3; TCRdb returns TRBD2, unconfirmable since there is no DNA. Germline loops: CDR1 SQVTM, CDR2 ANQGSEA. CDR3 length: 15 residues. The CDR3 loop reads CSAALASESTDTQYF.

The chain employs TRBV5-1 and TRBJ1-1. The CDR3 consists of 13 residues. CDR1 is SGHRS and CDR2 is YFSETQ in the germline V gene. CDR3 protein: CASEVGLNTEAFF. Filled out from reference TRBV5-1 and TRBJ1-1, the complete variable domain reads KAGVTQTPRYLIKTRGQQVTLSCSPISGHRSVSWYQQTPGQGLQFLFEYFSETQRNKGNFPGRFSGRQFSNSRSEMNVSTLELGDSALYLCASEVGLNTEAFFGQGTRLTVV.

J is TRBJ2-1 and V is TRBV7-9. The CDR3 is made up of 14 amino acids. Germline values: CDR1 SEHNR, CDR2 FQNEAQ (reference sequence). Here the CDR3 reads CASRPSGGYNEQFF.

The rearrangement uses TRBV5-6 and TRBJ2-5. This CDR3 has 15 amino acids. CDR1 is SGHDT and CDR2 is YYEEEE in the germline V gene. CDR3 loop: CASSFPDGFQETQYF. The full variable domain, rest sourced from reference TRBV5-6 and TRBJ2-5, is DAGVTQSPTHLIKTRGQQVTLRCSPKSGHDTVSWYQQALGQGPQFIFQYYEEEERQRGNFPDRFSGHQFPNYSSELNVNALLLGDSALYLCASSFPDGFQETQYFGPGTRLLVL.

The V call is TRBV11-2, the J call TRBJ2-1. The germline CDR1 and CDR2 sequences are SGHAT and FQNNGV. The CDR3 is made up of 14 amino acids. This CDR3 reads CASSSGDSYNEQFF.

The rearrangement joins TRBV12-3 or TRBV12-4 to TRBJ2-1; absent DNA, TCRdb's TRBD2 call cannot be checked. The CDR3 has 14 residues. CDR3 in amino acids: CASRGTYSYNEQFF.

CDR3 residues: CASSSALGRDRDEQFF. V gene TRBV7-9 combines with J gene TRBJ2-1; TCRdb designates TRBD1, a call that cannot be tested without DNA. Germline CDR1 is SEHNR and CDR2 is FQNEAQ (reference sequence). The length of the CDR3 is 16 residues.

The chain carries TRBV29-1 and TRBJ1-1; TCRdb gives TRBD1 as the D gene, but with no DNA this cannot be confirmed. This CDR3 has 14 amino acids. From germline, CDR1 is SQVTM and CDR2 ANQGSEA. The CDR3: CSALVGRGDTEAFF.

The gene calls are TRBV20-1 and TRBJ1-6; with no DNA, the TCRdb D assignment of TRBD1 cannot be verified. The CDR3 length is 15 residues. From germline, CDR1 is DFQATT and CDR2 SNEGSKA (reference sequence). The CDR3 is CSASYSRGGNSPLHF.

This chain links TRBV15 with TRBJ2-7; lacking DNA, the TRBD2 call made by TCRdb goes unchecked. CDR3 length: 15 residues. The germline V gene encodes CDR1 LNHNV and CDR2 YYDKDF (reference sequence). The CDR3 region is CATSRDGDYTTAQYF.

This chain joins TRBV11-2 and TRBJ2-5; absent DNA, TCRdb's TRBD1 call cannot be checked. Germline V gene data show CDR1 as SGHAT and CDR2 as FQNNGV. This CDR3 region has 16 residues. CDR3 protein: CASSLVIGTDKETQYF.

V usage is TRBV29-1 and J usage is TRBJ2-7; TCRdb reports TRBD1, a call that lacks DNA to check it against. This CDR3 contains 12 residues. Germline assignment: CDR1 SQVTM and CDR2 ANQGSEA. The CDR3 loop reads CSVHGTSYEQYF.